Given below is one TCR beta chain in context. In the source study's methods: Scientists estimated how many nucleated cells there were by amplifying reference gene primers. Profiling relied on immunoSEQ multiplex PCR, and the TCRdb table lists in-frame clones only, not all of them. The DNA gave D and trimming, while V, J and clone size come from that table. The sample records about 200,000 clones, 70% to 85% being singletons. These data come from a study of blood T cell repertoires in COVID-19. Study context: Some COVID-19 samples were acute and others convalescent; all came from the United States, Italy and Spain. Sources were T cells, B-cell-depleted T cells, or PBMCs; the material itself was cDNA or gDNA.

Material for sequencing was peripheral blood. The receptor was derived from a human donor in a cohort sampled during active COVID-19.

For the CDR3, the DNA is TGTGCCAGTAGTTCCCCTGGGGGGGCCGGCGAGCAGTACTTC. Protein product: CASSSPGGAGEQYF. V and J are TRBV19 and TRBJ2-7, with a tentative D call TRBD2 (7 bases). Trimming stripped 5 bases from V and 6 bases from J, with 17 bases between. Germline V gene lookup returns CDR1 LNHDA and CDR2 SQIVND (reference sequence). The CDR3 length is 14 residues. Full variable domain (missing parts from reference TRBV19 and TRBJ2-7): DGGITQSPKYLFRKEGQNVTLSCEQNLNHDAMYWYRQDPGQGLRLIYYSQIVNDFQKGDIAEGYSVSREKKESFPLTVTSAQKNPTAFYLCASSSPGGAGEQYFGPGTRLTVT.